The sequence of this T cell receptor (beta chain) was determined in a study of early T cells in non-severe SARS-CoV-2 infection. Study-wide context: The sequenced material was bulk RNA from unsorted whole blood, and its chains were unpaired. Notes on the study in general: Anti-spike CD8 responses were favored by VDJdb matching, which missed private and CD4 specificities.

This clonotype has ten or more counts. Antigen specificity is unknown. The CDR3 spans 18 residues. Individual cDNA molecules were tagged with unique molecular identifiers. Via MiXCR, TCRdb re-called the 5' RACE reads, giving one row per CDR3 protein. Of 60,000 to 70,000 distinct CDR3 sequences detected, more than 4% appear once; the ten largest clones hold 4.9%. The TCR was taken from an adult who was a healthcare worker with PCR-confirmed SARS-CoV-2 infection or an uninfected control (not recorded which). The sequenced material came from whole blood. This chain joins TRBV21-1 and TRBJ2-2; the table assigns TRBD1, which was not confirmed against the DNA. TRBV21-1 is shown as a pseudogene. The CDR3 nucleotides are TGTGCCAGCAGCAAAGTCCGTGGGACAGCCTTAGGCACCGGGGAGCTGTTTTTT. It translates to CASSKVRGTALGTGELFF.